The rows below give T cell receptor beta chains drawn from one sample of a study of beta chain features in type 1 diabetes. Sequencing was performed with immunoSEQ multiplex PCR; in TCRdb, only in-frame clones are kept and a portion is missing. The sample lists 120,000 to 150,000 clones, less than 11% occurring once. Sequencing was done on a sample of naive CD4+ T cells from blood. Receptors originate from a man aged 18-30 years in good health. The CDR3 runs from the conserved cysteine through the conserved F or W. A D gene is named only where the DNA matches it firmly. Only some rows state a clone size, as once, few, many or a class for expanded clones.

>.|TRBJ2-2|TRBV2|.
CASSLQGIGELFF
TGTGCCAGCAGTCTACAGGGAATCGGGGAGCTGTTTTTT
>TRBD2|TRBJ2-3|TRBV29-1|.
CSGGGLAGHGTDTQYF
TGCAGCGGGGGGGGACTAGCGGGACATGGCACAGATACGCAGTATTTT
>TRBD2|TRBJ2-5|TRBV7-2|.
CASSFQRGNQETQYF
TGTGCCAGCAGCTTCCAGCGGGGGAACCAAGAGACCCAGTACTTC
>.|TRBJ1-1|TRBV7-2|.
CASSLWGGRDGEAFF
TGTGCCAGCAGCTTATGGGGGGGTCGGGATGGTGAAGCTTTCTTT
>.|TRBJ2-3|TRBV6-5|few
CASCCSPGADTQYF
TGTGCCAGCTGTTGCAGCCCGGGTGCAGATACGCAGTATTTT
>.|TRBJ2-3|TRBV7-6|few
CASSLDSTDTQYF
TGTGCCAGCAGCTTGGACTCCACAGATACGCAGTATTTT
>TRBD1|TRBJ1-2|TRBV4-1|.
CASTLGQGAVYGYTF
TGCGCCAGCACCTTGGGACAGGGGGCTGTCTATGGCTACACCTTC
>.|TRBJ1-4|TRBV29-1|.
CSVEDRERVSGKLFF
TGCAGCGTTGAAGATCGGGAGAGGGTGTCCGGAAAACTGTTTTTT
>TRBD1|TRBJ1-5|TRBV6-1|.
CASSPGTGGYQPQHF
TGTGCCAGCAGCCCCGGGACAGGGGGGTATCAGCCCCAGCATTTT
>.|TRBJ2-2|TRBV5-5|.
CASSLAASQGTGELFF
TGTGCCAGCAGCTTAGCGGCTAGCCAAGGCACCGGGGAGCTGTTTTTT
>.|TRBJ2-3|TRBV18|.
CASSPTRTPSTDTQYF
TGTGCCAGCTCACCCACTCGGACTCCTAGCACAGATACGCAGTATTTT
>TRBD2|TRBJ2-7|TRBV2|.
CASRTSGVYEQYF
TGTGCCAGCAGGACTAGCGGGGTCTACGAGCAGTACTTC
>TRBD1|TRBJ2-3|TRBV7-9|many
CASSRDRGTDTQYF
TGTGCCAGCAGCCGGGACAGGGGCACAGATACGCAGTATTTT
>TRBD2|TRBJ2-7|TRBV7-9|few
CASVPGGGPYEQYF
TGTGCCAGCGTCCCCGGGGGGGGTCCCTACGAGCAGTACTTC